The 10 T cell receptor beta chains presented below share a single source sample, sequenced in a study of blood T cells in healthy people across ages. A second PCR, run for roughly 7 to 11 cycles, used a sample-barcoded 5' primer plus a J-beta primer mix. TCRdb re-analysed the 5' RACE reads in MiXCR, keeping a single row per CDR3 protein. The sample consists of around 690,000 distinct CDR3 sequences, under 65% of them appearing once. Sequencing was performed on blood. Receptors originate from a man aged 55 to 70 in good health.

This chain uses TRBV11-2 with TRBJ2-4, with no clear D. The CDR3 extends over 13 amino acids. Germline values: CDR1 SGHAT, CDR2 FQNNGV. Trimming took 0 bases from V and 13 from J, leaving 13 bases between them. CDR3 sequence (DNA): TGTGCCAGCAGCTTAGATCATAGGCTAGAGCAGTACTTC. Its translation: CASSLDHRLEQYF.

The table lists this clonotype with many counts. The J gene is TRBJ2-1, the V gene TRBV28, with D perhaps TRBD2 (5 bases). The V end was cut by 6 bases, the J end by 6 bases, with 15 bases between. CDR1 and CDR2 (germline): MDHEN, SYDVKM. This CDR3 comprises 14 residues. CDR3 in DNA: TGTGCCAGCAGGTCCCCCTCCGGGGTCAATGAGCAGTTCTTC. It translates to CASRSPSGVNEQFF.

The chain combines TRBV2 with TRBJ1-5; D is unclear. This CDR3 contains 15 residues. Germline-derived CDR1 and CDR2 are SNHLY and FYNNEI. Trimming stripped 3 bases from V and 0 bases from J, with 9 bases between. In nucleotides, the CDR3 is TGTGCCAGCAGTGACGGCGGGTATAGCAATCAGCCCCAGCATTTT. The encoded protein is CASSDGGYSNQPQHF.

J is TRBJ2-4 and V is TRBV25-1; D is ambiguous. The J call could be wrong; TRBJ2-7 is a better fit for the DNA end. The CDR3 extends over 13 amino acids. Germline CDR1 and CDR2: MGHDK and SYGVNS. The CDR3 region is CASAKQGAYEQYF. The CDR3 region has the DNA TGTGCCAGCGCCAAACAAGGTGCCTACGAGCAGTACTTC.

This clonotype has a handful of counts. The chain joins TRBV20-1 to TRBJ1-2; 7 bases match TRBD1. The CDR3 contains 14 residues. The V gene's germline CDR1 is DFQATT and CDR2 SNEGSKA (reference sequence). With V trimmed by 6 bases and J by 6 bases, 13 bases remained unmatched. Here the CDR3 reads CSAPRDRDRDGYTF. The CDR3, as DNA: TGCAGTGCCCCTCGAGACAGGGACCGGGATGGCTACACCTTC.

The chain recombines TRBV6-5 with TRBJ2-7; no reliable D call. The CDR3 has 13 amino acids. V was clipped by 6 bases and J by 1 base, with 10 bases between them. In germline, CDR1 is MNHEY, CDR2 SVGAGI. The CDR3 loop reads CASRSLGSYEQYF. The CDR3 bases are TGTGCCAGCAGATCCCTGGGATCCTACGAGCAGTACTTC.

About this clonotype itself: The junction departs from the called germline gene at one end, perhaps through a read error. The genes are TRBV7-2 and TRBJ2-5; D is possibly TRBD2 (6 bases). CDR3 length equals 15 residues. From germline, CDR1 is SGHTA and CDR2 FQGNSA. The CDR3 nucleotides read TGTGCCAGCAGCTTAGCGGGGGGTCTCCAAGGGACCCAGTACTTC. It encodes CASSLAGGLQGTQYF.

The chain recombines TRBV6-5 with TRBJ2-7; D possibly corresponds to TRBD1 (5 bases). CDR3 length equals 14 residues. The V gene lost 7 bases and the J gene lost 2 bases, with 15 bases spanning the gap. The germline V gene has CDR1 MNHEY and CDR2 SVGAGI. CDR3 sequence: CASKEYRHAYEQYF. As DNA, the CDR3 is TGTGCCAGCAAGGAGTACAGGCACGCCTACGAGCAGTACTTC.

The genes are TRBV20-1 and TRBJ1-2; D is unresolved. The CDR3 is 13 residues long. Between the trimmed V and J ends, which lost 3 bases and 4 bases, there was a span of 12 bases. Looked up from germline, CDR1 is DFQATT and CDR2 is SNEGSKA (reference sequence). The CDR3 is CSARETGVYGYTF. The CDR3, as DNA: TGCAGTGCTAGGGAGACGGGAGTCTATGGCTACACCTTC.

J is TRBJ2-6 and V is TRBV9, with D possibly being TRBD1 or TRBD2 (6 bases each). This CDR3 has 18 amino acids. Trimming shortened V by 3 bases and J by 2 bases, and 18 bases separated the two germline ends. The germline V gene encodes CDR1 SGDLS and CDR2 YYNGEE. For the CDR3, the DNA is TGTGCCAGCAGCGCTCTCGGGGGCCGTACACCTGGGGCCAACGTCCTGACTTTC. Encoded protein: CASSALGGRTPGANVLTF. The full variable domain, with the rest looked up from reference TRBV9 and TRBJ2-6, is DSGVTQTPKHLITATGQRVTLRCSPRSGDLSVYWYQQSLDQGLQFLIQYYNGEERAKGNILERFSAQQFPDLHSELNLSSLELGDSALYFCASSALGGRTPGANVLTFGAGSRLTVL.